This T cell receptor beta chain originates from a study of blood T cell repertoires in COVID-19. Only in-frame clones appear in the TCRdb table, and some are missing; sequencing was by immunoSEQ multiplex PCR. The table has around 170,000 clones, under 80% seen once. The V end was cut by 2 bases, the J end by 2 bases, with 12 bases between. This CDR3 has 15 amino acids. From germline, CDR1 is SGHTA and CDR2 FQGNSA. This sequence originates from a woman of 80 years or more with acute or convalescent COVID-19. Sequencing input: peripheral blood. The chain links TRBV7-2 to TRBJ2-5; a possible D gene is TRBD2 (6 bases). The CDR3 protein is CASSLNEGRQETQYF. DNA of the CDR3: TGTGCCAGCAGCTTAAACGAGGGGAGGCAAGAGACCCAGTACTTC.